One T cell receptor beta chain is described in this entry. Its antigen is currently unknown. The libraries were made with immunoSEQ version 4 in survey mode. Profiled with immunoSEQ multiplex PCR; TCRdb holds only in-frame clones, not every one. The sample holds nearly 20,000 clones, 60% to 80% seen once. Overlapping HIV-1 Gag 15-mer peptides at about 1 ug per peptide per mL were used. Sorting selected CD4+ T cells upregulating both CD40 ligand and CD69. Donors had undetectable plasma HIV-1 RNA, under 50 copies/mL, for 4+ years. CD4+ T cell counts exceeded 400 cells/uL; CMV serology was positive. The data were obtained in a study of persistence of HIV-infected CD4 T cells. Study outcomes and limitations: Compared with CD3/CD28-stimulated cells, CMV- and Gag-responding cells showed lower TCRbeta richness. TCR analyses could not target the rare provirus-carrying CMV-responding cells.

The length of the CDR3 is 10 residues. With 8 bases removed from V and 2 bases from J, the gap between germline ends came to 4 bases. Per the germline V gene, CDR1 is MNHEY and CDR2 is SVGAGI. The sequence was collected from an adult woman with HIV who was CMV-seropositive. The sequencing used CD4+ T cells sorted from PBMCs after 18-hour stimulation, collected from a patient who received antiretroviral therapy. The chain has TRBV6-5 and TRBJ2-7; D not resolved. The CDR3 loop reads CASGTYEQYV. The CDR3 nucleotides are TGTGCCAGCGGGACCTACGAGCAGTACGTC.